This TCR beta chain is drawn from a study of CD8 T cells in Susac syndrome. Study results and limitations: The study admitted that it had a relatively small number of individuals in its TCR sequencing and HLA analysis.

V lost 7 bases to trimming and J lost 2 bases, with 21 bases between them. Germline V CDR1 and CDR2: SNHLY, FYNNEI. The CDR3 loop spans 16 amino acids. Reverse transcription of roughly 0.45 to 1 ug RNA was performed with random hexamers. TCR beta CDR3 was amplified by immunoSEQ multiplex PCR. This amplification extended across 54 Vbeta and 13 Jbeta segments. TCRdb independently ran MiXCR on the immunoSEQ multiplex PCR reads; one entry per CDR3 protein. The table records around 300,000 distinct CDR3 sequences, roughly 85% of them present only once. This clonotype was counted a single time. As yet, its antigen is unknown. Sequencing of TCR beta covered CD8+ and CD4+ T cells obtained from blood. The CD8+ and CD4+ T cells were negatively isolated, with the TEMRA cells enriched by FACS.

Sequenced sample: CD8+ T cells from PBMCs. The sequence derives from a human donor with multiple sclerosis. The chain recombines TRBV2 with TRBJ2-7; D may be TRBD1 (6 bases). In nucleotides, the CDR3 is TGTGCCAGCACCCAAGAAGGGACACCTCGCCCCTACGAGCAGTACTTC. Translating gives CASTQEGTPRPYEQYF.